This passage covers 27 T cell receptor beta chains from one sample sequenced in a study of T-cell reconstitution after alpha-beta-depleted transplantation in children. Preparation of the TCRbeta library was carried out with unique molecular identifiers. TCRdb passed the PCR reads through MiXCR, listing each CDR3 protein once. Of about 440,000 distinct CDR3 sequences listed, about 45% are singletons. This specimen consisted of PBMCs, obtained before TCRalphabeta/CD19-depleted stem cell transplant. The source is a girl aged 2-10 years with aplastic anemia, due to receive a stem cell transplant.

The chain links TRBV20-1 to TRBJ2-7, with 11 positions matching TRBD2. The length of the CDR3 is 14 residues. The junction had 6 bases not matched to a gene; V was cut back by 6 bases and J by 2 bases. Germline V lookup: CDR1 DFQATT, CDR2 SNEGSKA (reference sequence). CDR3 nucleotides: TGCAGTGCGTCCGAGGGACTAGCGGCCTACGAGCAGTACTTC. This gives the protein CSASEGLAAYEQYF.

This clonotype has only a few counts. The J gene is TRBJ2-5, the V gene TRBV20-1; D call uncertain. The V end was cut by 2 bases, the J end by 5 bases, with 6 bases between. This CDR3 comprises 11 residues. Germline CDR1 and CDR2: DFQATT and SNEGSKA (reference sequence). The CDR3 DNA sequence: TGCAGTGCTAGAAAAGGGGAGACCCAGTACTTC. Protein sequence: CSARKGETQYF.

This sequence joins TRBV7-6 and TRBJ2-3; D not certain. The CDR3 sequence is 15 residues long. Trimming removed 0 bases from V and 0 bases from J, with 7 bases in between. Germline CDR1 is SGHVS and CDR2 is FNYEAQ. The DNA of the CDR3 is TGTGCCAGCAGCTTAGCAGCGACTAGCACAGATACGCAGTATTTT. Protein sequence: CASSLAATSTDTQYF.

This clonotype was observed a handful of times. This chain connects TRBV6-5 to TRBJ2-1; D ambiguous. Germline V gene lookup returns CDR1 MNHEY and CDR2 SVGAGI. V lost 2 bases to trimming and J lost 6 bases, with 11 bases between them. CDR3 length: 14 residues. CDR3 sequence reads: CASSYEAPGNEQFF. CDR3 DNA sequence: TGTGCCAGCAGTTACGAAGCGCCAGGCAATGAGCAGTTCTTC.

The gene calls are TRBV6-5 and TRBJ1-5, with TRBD1 identical over 8 bases. CDR3 size: 17 residues. Unmatched junction bases numbered 8, after V lost 4 bases and J lost 0 bases. Per germline, CDR1 MNHEY and CDR2 SVGAGI. This CDR3 reads CASSSGTGGDSNQPQHF. DNA of the CDR3: TGTGCCAGCAGTTCCGGGACAGGAGGCGATAGCAATCAGCCCCAGCATTTT.

A note on this clonotype: One end of the junction varies from germline; a read error may be responsible. This chain uses TRBV20-1 with TRBJ2-7; TRBD2 agrees at 11 bases. Germline V gives CDR1 DFQATT, CDR2 SNEGSKA (reference sequence). The CDR3 totals 14 residues. This CDR3 reads CSAGTSGASYDQYF. The DNA for the CDR3 is TGCAGTGCTGGGACTAGCGGAGCCTCCTACGATCAGTACTTC.

The V gene is TRBV6-5, the J gene TRBJ2-5; D not certain. Trimming shortened V by 0 bases and J by 1 base, and 6 bases separated the two germline ends. The CDR3 runs 14 residues. CDR1 is MNHEY, CDR2 SVGAGI, per germline. CDR3 DNA sequence: TGTGCCAGCAGTTACTCGAACGGCCAAGAGACCCAGTACTTC. This codes for CASSYSNGQETQYF.

In this sample, this clonotype turned up a few times. The V call is TRBV4-1, the J call TRBJ1-2; a possible D gene is TRBD1 (5 bases). The CDR3 has 15 amino acids. V was clipped by 2 bases and J by 10 bases, with 20 bases between them. CDR1 is MGHRA and CDR2 is YSYEKL in the germline V gene. The DNA of the CDR3 is TGCGCCAGCAGCCAAACATATGATCGTGGGGCCCCCTACACCTTC. It specifies CASSQTYDRGAPYTF.

This chain links TRBV12-3 or TRBV12-4 with TRBJ2-1, with 8 bases fitting TRBD1. The CDR3 runs to 14 residues. With 6 bases clipped from V and 7 bases from J, the junction kept 8 bases outside the gene matches. The CDR3 reads CASRKTGVRNEQFF. The CDR3 region has the DNA TGTGCCAGCAGGAAGACAGGGGTAAGGAATGAGCAGTTCTTC.

Note on this clonotype: Mismatch with germline at one junction end may stem from a read error. CDR3 coding DNA: TGTGCCAGCAGCTTTAGGGCTGATGGGGAAAAACCGTTTTTT. It translates to CASSFRADGEKPFF. The genes are TRBV7-2 and TRBJ1-4; D gene unclear. The CDR3 is made up of 14 amino acids. The germline V gene encodes CDR1 SGHTA and CDR2 FQGNSA. The full variable domain, with the rest looked up from reference TRBV7-2 and TRBJ1-4, is GAGVSQSPSNKVTEKGKDVELRCDPISGHTALYWYRQSLGQGLEFLIYFQGNSAPDKSGLPSDRFSAERTGGSVSTLTIQRTQQEDSAVYLCASSFRADGEKPFFGSGTQLSVL.

The chain couples TRBV14 to TRBJ2-7; possibly TRBD1 or TRBD2 for D (5 bases each). CDR3 length: 14 residues. Germline V gives CDR1 SGHDN, CDR2 FVKESK. Trimming removed 6 bases at V and 4 bases at J, with 16 bases between. DNA for the CDR3: TGTGCCAGCAGTTCACTTTTGGGGGAATACGAGCAGTACTTC. This gives the protein CASSSLLGEYEQYF.

In its sample, this clonotype was seen a few times. The J gene is TRBJ2-6, the V gene TRBV20-1; D is unresolved. With 3 bases removed from V and 0 bases from J, the gap between germline ends came to 15 bases. CDR1 is DFQATT and CDR2 is SNEGSKA in the germline V gene (reference sequence). The CDR3 extends over 17 amino acids. CDR3 region: CSARRRSKSSGANVLTF. The CDR3 DNA sequence: TGCAGTGCTAGGCGCCGGAGTAAGAGCTCTGGGGCCAACGTCCTGACTTTC.

This clonotype was observed a single time. The V call is TRBV7-2, the J call TRBJ2-3, with D possibly being TRBD2 (6 bases). The germline gives CDR1 SGHTA, CDR2 FQGNSA. Trimming pared 4 bases from V and 6 bases from J, leaving 17 bases between. The CDR3 extends over 15 amino acids. CDR3 protein: CASSSWMEGRDTQYF. For the CDR3, the DNA is TGTGCCAGCAGCTCGTGGATGGAGGGCCGGGATACGCAGTATTTT.

V gene TRBV20-1 combines with J gene TRBJ2-7; D is unresolved. The CDR3 is 10 residues long. CDR1 and CDR2 from the germline V gene are DFQATT and SNEGSKA (reference sequence). Trimming took 3 bases from V and 6 from J, leaving 6 bases between them. The CDR3 bases are TGCAGTGCTAGTGGCGCCGAGCAGTACTTC. It codes for CSASGAEQYF.

The chain combines TRBV3-1 with TRBJ1-5; D is unclear. Germline lookup yields CDR1 LGHDT and CDR2 YNNKEL (reference sequence). V was shortened by 5 bases and J by 0 bases, with 11 bases between the two germline ends. The CDR3 is 15 amino acids. This CDR3 reads CASSATYFSNQPQHF. The DNA of the CDR3 is TGTGCCAGCAGCGCAACATATTTTAGCAATCAGCCCCAGCATTTT.

The gene calls are TRBV7-9 and TRBJ2-1, with 11 nucleotides matching TRBD1. Germline CDR1 SEHNR, CDR2 FQNEAQ (reference sequence). The CDR3 is 14 amino acids. V was pared by 5 bases and J by 8 bases, with 5 bases of the junction left unmatched. The CDR3 loop reads CASSPDRGRYEQFF. The CDR3, as DNA: TGTGCCAGCAGCCCGGACAGGGGGCGGTATGAGCAGTTCTTC.

The sample holds many counts of this clonotype. This chain links TRBV6-5 with TRBJ1-2; no clear D. The length of the CDR3 is 16 residues. With 0 bases removed from V and 0 bases from J, the gap between germline ends came to 11 bases. Per the germline V gene, CDR1 is MNHEY and CDR2 is SVGAGI. CDR3 protein: CASSYSSATANYGYTF. The CDR3 nucleotides read TGTGCCAGCAGTTACTCATCGGCGACGGCTAACTATGGCTACACCTTC.

This clonotype occurred a few times. CDR3: CASRRMGQGEETQYF. The DNA of the CDR3 is TGTGCCAGCAGACGGATGGGACAGGGAGAAGAGACCCAGTACTTC. The chain employs TRBV5-6 and TRBJ2-5; TRBD1 matches 9 bases. The germline V gene encodes CDR1 SGHDT and CDR2 YYEEEE. Germline trimming cut 5 bases from V and 3 bases from J; bases unmatched to any gene: 8. This CDR3 spans 15 amino acids.

The V call is TRBV19, the J call TRBJ2-3; D is undetermined. This CDR3 comprises 17 residues. With 0 bases removed from V and 2 bases from J, the gap between germline ends came to 15 bases. CDR1 and CDR2 from the germline V gene are LNHDA and SQIVND (reference sequence). The CDR3, as DNA: TGTGCCAGTAGTATAGACCACAGTTCAACTTTCACAGATACGCAGTATTTT. As protein: CASSIDHSSTFTDTQYF.

The sample holds many counts of this clonotype. This rearrangement joins TRBV23-1 to TRBJ2-7; 11 bases map to TRBD2. TRBV23-1 is an open reading frame, and its role is uncertain. This CDR3 has 18 residues. Trimming at V came to 2 bases and at J to 5 bases, leaving 14 bases not matched to a gene. Written as DNA, the CDR3 is TGCGCCAGCAGTCAACCTACTAGCGGGAGACCCCAAACCCACGAGCAGTACTTC. Its protein is CASSQPTSGRPQTHEQYF.

This chain connects TRBV28 to TRBJ2-7; D unresolved. Per the germline V gene, CDR1 is MDHEN and CDR2 is SYDVKM. The germline V and J ends were trimmed by 4 bases and 3 bases, with 16 bases remaining between them. The CDR3 totals 15 residues. The CDR3 nucleotides read TGTGCCAGCAGTTCACCGGACCGTACTTTCTACGAGCAGTACTTC. Translating it yields CASSSPDRTFYEQYF.

V usage is TRBV2 and J usage is TRBJ2-7, with a possible D match to TRBD2 (5 bases). This CDR3 region has 14 residues. Germline loops: CDR1 SNHLY, CDR2 FYNNEI. V lost 7 bases, J lost 0 bases, and 13 bases lay in between. CDR3 loop: CASNEGGSSYEQYF. CDR3 coding DNA: TGTGCCAGCAACGAGGGCGGTAGCTCCTACGAGCAGTACTTC.

This chain connects TRBV12-3 or TRBV12-4 to TRBJ1-3; D gene unclear. The CDR3 contains 14 residues. The ends were cut back, 2 bases at V and 0 bases at J, with 5 bases in the middle. The CDR3 region is CASSLTSSGNTIYF. The CDR3 DNA follows: TGTGCCAGCAGTTTAACCAGCTCTGGAAACACCATATATTTT.

The chain links TRBV29-1 to TRBJ2-7; no reliable D call. V lost 7 bases and J lost 5, with 15 bases in between. Germline V gene sequence: CDR1 SQVTM, CDR2 ANQGSEA. The CDR3 runs to 12 residues. The CDR3 loop reads CSGAQSGHEQYF. In DNA, the CDR3 is TGCAGCGGCGCCCAAAGTGGCCACGAGCAGTACTTC.

The chain carries TRBV4-3 and TRBJ2-5; tentative D call: TRBD2 (5 bases). CDR1 and CDR2 (germline): LGHNA, YSLEER. The V end was cut by 0 bases, the J end by 5 bases, with 16 bases between. This CDR3 is built from 16 residues. The CDR3 nucleotides read TGCGCCAGCAGCCAAGATTCAAACGGGATAGGGGAGACCCAGTACTTC. This encodes CASSQDSNGIGETQYF.

There are a few counts of this clonotype. V is TRBV19 and J is TRBJ1-5; 12 nucleotides match TRBD1. V lost 5 bases and J lost 8; bases outside the gene matches: 7. Per germline, CDR1 LNHDA and CDR2 SQIVND (reference sequence). This CDR3 has 15 residues. The DNA of the CDR3 is TGTGCCAGTAGTGCCGGGACAGGGGGCATGAAGCCCCAGCATTTT. Residues: CASSAGTGGMKPQHF.

This clonotype was recorded a few times. V gene TRBV6-5 combines with J gene TRBJ1-6, with D possibly being TRBD1 (6 bases). Trimming removed 2 bases at V and 5 bases at J, with 10 bases between. The CDR3 length is 15 residues. Looked up from germline, CDR1 is MNHEY and CDR2 is SVGAGI. The CDR3, as DNA: TGTGCCAGCAGTTACCTCCGGGACAATAATTCACCCCTCCACTTT. It yields the protein CASSYLRDNNSPLHF.